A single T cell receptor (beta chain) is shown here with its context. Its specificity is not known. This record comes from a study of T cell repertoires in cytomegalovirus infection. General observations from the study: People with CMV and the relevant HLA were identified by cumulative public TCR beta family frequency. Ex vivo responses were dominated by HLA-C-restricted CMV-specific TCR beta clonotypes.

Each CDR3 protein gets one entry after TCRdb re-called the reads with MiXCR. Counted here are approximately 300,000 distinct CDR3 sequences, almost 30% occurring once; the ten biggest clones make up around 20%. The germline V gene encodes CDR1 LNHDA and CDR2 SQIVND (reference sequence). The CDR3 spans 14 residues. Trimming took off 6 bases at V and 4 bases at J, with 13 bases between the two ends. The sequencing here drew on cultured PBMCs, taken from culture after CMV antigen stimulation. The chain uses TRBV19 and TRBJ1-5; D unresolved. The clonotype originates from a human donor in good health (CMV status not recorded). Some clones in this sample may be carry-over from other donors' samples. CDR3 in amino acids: CASRKGWVNQPQHF. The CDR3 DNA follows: TGTGCCAGTAGGAAAGGGTGGGTAAATCAGCCCCAGCATTTT.